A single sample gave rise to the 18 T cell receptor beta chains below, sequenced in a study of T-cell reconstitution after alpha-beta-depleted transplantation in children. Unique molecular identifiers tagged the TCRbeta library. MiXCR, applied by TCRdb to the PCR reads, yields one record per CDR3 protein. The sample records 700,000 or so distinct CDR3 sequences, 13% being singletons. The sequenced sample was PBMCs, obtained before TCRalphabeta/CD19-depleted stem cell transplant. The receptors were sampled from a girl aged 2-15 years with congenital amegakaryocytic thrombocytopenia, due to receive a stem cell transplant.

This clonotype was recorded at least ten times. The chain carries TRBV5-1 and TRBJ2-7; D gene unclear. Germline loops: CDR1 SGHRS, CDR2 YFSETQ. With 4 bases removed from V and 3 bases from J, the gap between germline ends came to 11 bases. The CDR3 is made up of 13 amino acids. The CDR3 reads CASSIGLLYEQYF. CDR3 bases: TGCGCCAGCAGCATAGGCCTACTCTACGAGCAGTACTTC. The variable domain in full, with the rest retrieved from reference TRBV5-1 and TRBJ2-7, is KAGVTQTPRYLIKTRGQQVTLSCSPISGHRSVSWYQQTPGQGLQFLFEYFSETQRNKGNFPGRFSGRQFSNSRSEMNVSTLELGDSALYLCASSIGLLYEQYFGPGTRLTVT.

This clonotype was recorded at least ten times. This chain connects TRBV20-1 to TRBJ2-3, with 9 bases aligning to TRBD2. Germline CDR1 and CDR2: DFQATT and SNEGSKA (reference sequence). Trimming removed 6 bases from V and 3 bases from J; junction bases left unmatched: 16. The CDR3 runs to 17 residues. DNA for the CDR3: TGCAGTGCCACCCTGGGTATTGTAGCGGGAGTTACAGATACGCAGTATTTT. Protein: CSATLGIVAGVTDTQYF.

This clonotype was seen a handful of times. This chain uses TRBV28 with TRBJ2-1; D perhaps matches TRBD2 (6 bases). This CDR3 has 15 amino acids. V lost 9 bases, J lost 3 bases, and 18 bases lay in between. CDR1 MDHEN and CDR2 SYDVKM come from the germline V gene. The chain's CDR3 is CASPPGGVDYNEQFF. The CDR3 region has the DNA TGTGCCAGTCCACCCGGCGGGGTTGACTACAATGAGCAGTTCTTC.

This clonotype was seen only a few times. CDR3 amino acids: CSARAAKTYNEQFF. CDR3 nucleotides: TGCAGTGCTAGAGCTGCCAAGACCTACAATGAGCAGTTCTTC. The J gene is TRBJ2-1, the V gene TRBV20-1; D unresolved. The V gene's germline CDR1 is DFQATT and CDR2 SNEGSKA (reference sequence). Trimming removed 1 base at V and 2 bases at J, with 9 bases between. This CDR3 has 14 amino acids.

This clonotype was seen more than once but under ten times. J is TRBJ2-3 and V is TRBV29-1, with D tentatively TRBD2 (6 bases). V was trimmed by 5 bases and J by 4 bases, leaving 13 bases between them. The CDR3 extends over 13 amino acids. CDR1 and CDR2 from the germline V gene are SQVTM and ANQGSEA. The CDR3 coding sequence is TGCAGCGTTAGCGGGTCCCGGCCAGATACGCAGTATTTT. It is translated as CSVSGSRPDTQYF.

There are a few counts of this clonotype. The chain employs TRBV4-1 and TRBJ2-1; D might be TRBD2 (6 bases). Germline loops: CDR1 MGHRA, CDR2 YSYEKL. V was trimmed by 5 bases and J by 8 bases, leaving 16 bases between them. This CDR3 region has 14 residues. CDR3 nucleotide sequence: TGCGCCAGCAGCTTCCGATTAGCGGCCTATGAGCAGTTCTTC. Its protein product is CASSFRLAAYEQFF.

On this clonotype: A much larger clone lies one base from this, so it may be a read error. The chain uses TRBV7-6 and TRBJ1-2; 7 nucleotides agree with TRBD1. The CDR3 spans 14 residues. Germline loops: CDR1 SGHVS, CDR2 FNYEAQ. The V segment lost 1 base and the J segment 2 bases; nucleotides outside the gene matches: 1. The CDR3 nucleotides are TGTGCCAGCAGCTTAGAGACAGGGAACTATGGCTACACCTTC. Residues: CASSLETGNYGYTF.

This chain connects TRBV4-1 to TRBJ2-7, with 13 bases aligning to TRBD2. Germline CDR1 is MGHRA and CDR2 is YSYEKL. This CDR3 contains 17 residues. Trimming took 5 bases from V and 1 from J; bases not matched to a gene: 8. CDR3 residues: CASSVGTSGELSYEQYF. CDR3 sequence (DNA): TGCGCCAGCAGCGTAGGGACTAGCGGGGAACTATCCTACGAGCAGTACTTC.

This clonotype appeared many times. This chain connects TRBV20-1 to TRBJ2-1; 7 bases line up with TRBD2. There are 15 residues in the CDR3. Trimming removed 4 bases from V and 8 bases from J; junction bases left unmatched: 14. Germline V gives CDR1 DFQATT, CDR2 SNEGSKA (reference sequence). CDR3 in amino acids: CSATSREYLRDEQFF. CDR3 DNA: TGCAGTGCTACCTCGCGGGAGTATTTGAGGGATGAGCAGTTCTTC.

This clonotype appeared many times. In DNA, the CDR3 is TGCAGCGTGGGGGAAACCTTTCGGTTCTTC. Its translation: CSVGETFRFF. This chain joins TRBV29-1 and TRBJ2-1; D assignment may be TRBD1 or TRBD2 (5 bases each). This CDR3 is 10 amino acids long. Germline assignment: CDR1 SQVTM and CDR2 ANQGSEA. Trimming shortened V by 6 bases and J by 15 bases, and 15 bases separated the two germline ends.

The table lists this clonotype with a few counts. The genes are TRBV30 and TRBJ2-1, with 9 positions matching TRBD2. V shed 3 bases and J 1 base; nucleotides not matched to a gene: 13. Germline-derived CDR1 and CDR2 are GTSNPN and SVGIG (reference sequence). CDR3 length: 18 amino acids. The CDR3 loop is CAWSGWWRAGGSYNEQFF. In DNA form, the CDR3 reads TGTGCCTGGAGCGGCTGGTGGAGAGCGGGAGGTTCCTACAATGAGCAGTTCTTC.

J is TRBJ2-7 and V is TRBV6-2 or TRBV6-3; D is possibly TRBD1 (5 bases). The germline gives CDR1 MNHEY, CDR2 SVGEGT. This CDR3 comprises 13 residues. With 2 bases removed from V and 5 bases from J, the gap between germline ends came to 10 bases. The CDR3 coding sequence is TGTGCCAGCAGTTACCCAGGGCCCGACGAGCAGTACTTC. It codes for CASSYPGPDEQYF.

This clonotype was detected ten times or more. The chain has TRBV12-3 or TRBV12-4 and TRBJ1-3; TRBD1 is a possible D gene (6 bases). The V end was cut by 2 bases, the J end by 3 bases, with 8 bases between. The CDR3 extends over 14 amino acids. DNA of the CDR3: TGTGCCAGCAGTTTAAGGACAGTTGGAAACACCATATATTTT. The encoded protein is CASSLRTVGNTIYF.

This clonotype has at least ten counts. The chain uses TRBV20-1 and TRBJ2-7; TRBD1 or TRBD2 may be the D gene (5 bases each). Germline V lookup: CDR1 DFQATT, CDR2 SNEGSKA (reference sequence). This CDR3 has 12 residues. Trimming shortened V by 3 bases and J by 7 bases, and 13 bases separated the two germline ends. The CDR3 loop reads CSARWGLGEQYF. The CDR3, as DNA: TGCAGTGCTAGGTGGGGGTTGGGGGAGCAGTACTTC.

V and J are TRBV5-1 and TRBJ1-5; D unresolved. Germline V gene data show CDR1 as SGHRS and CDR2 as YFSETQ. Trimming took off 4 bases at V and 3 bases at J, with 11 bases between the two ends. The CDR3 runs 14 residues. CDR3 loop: CASSEAGLNQPQHF. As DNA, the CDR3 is TGCGCCAGCAGCGAAGCGGGCCTCAATCAGCCCCAGCATTTT.

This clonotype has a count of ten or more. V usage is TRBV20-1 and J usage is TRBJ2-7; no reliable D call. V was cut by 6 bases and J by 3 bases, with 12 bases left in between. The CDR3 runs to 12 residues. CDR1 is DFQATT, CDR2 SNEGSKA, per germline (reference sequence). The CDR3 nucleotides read TGCAGTGCCGTAAGGGAACTCTACGAGCAGTACTTC. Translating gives CSAVRELYEQYF.

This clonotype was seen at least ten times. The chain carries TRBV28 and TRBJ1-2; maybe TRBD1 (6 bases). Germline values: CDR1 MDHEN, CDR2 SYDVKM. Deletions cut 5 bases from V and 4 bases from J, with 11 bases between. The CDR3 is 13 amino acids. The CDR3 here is CASSRWDTYGYTF. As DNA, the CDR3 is TGTGCCAGCAGTCGCTGGGACACCTATGGCTACACCTTC.

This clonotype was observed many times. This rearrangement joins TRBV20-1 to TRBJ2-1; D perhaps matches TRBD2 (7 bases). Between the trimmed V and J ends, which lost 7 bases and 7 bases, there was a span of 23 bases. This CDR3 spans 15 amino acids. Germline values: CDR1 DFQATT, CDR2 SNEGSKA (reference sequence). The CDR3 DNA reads TGCAGTGTTAATTCGGGGGGCGGGAGTAGGAATGAGCAGTTCTTC. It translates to CSVNSGGGSRNEQFF.